This T cell receptor beta chain emerged from a study of CD8 T cells in ankylosing spondylitis. Overall study findings and caveats: Within ankylosing spondylitis blood, a TCR beta motif made up of eight highly homologous variants appeared to be characteristic.

This clonotype has just a few counts. Antigen specificity is unknown. Germline CDR1 and CDR2: LNHDA and SQIVND (reference sequence). The CDR3 runs 14 residues. Trimming removed 5 bases from V and 3 bases from J, with 14 bases in between. The TCR beta libraries were generated through quantitative 5'-RACE incorporating molecular barcodes. TCRdb called the 5' RACE reads again in MiXCR, with one record for every CDR3 protein. The table lists about 540,000 distinct CDR3 sequences, approximately 11% of them singletons, with around 6.8% in the top ten. The material sequenced was blood, either unsorted or a sorted T cell fraction (not recorded which). J is TRBJ2-7 and V is TRBV19, with TRBD2 as a possible D gene (6 bases). The receptor was derived from a male donor with ankylosing spondylitis. The DNA of the CDR3 is TGTGCCAGTAGTTCCAGCGCGGGGAGCTACGAGCAGTACTTC. Amino acids: CASSSSAGSYEQYF.